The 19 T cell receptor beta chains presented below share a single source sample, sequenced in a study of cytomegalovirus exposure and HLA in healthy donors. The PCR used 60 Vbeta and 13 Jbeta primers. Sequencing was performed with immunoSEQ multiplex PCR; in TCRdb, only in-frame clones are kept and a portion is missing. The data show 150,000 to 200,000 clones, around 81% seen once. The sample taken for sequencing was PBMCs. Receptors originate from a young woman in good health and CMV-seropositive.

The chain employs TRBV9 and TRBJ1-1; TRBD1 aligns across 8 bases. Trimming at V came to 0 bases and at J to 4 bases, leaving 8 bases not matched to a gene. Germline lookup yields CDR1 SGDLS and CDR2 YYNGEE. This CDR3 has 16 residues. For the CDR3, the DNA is TGTGCCAGCAGCGTAGCCTGGACAGGGTTCGGCACTGAAGCTTTCTTT. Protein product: CASSVAWTGFGTEAFF.

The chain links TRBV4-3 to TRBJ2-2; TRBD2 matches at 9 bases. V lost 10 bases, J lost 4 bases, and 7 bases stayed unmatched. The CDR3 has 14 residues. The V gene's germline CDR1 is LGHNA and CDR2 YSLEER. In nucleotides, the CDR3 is TGCGCCACGGGTAGCGGGGGTCTCACCGGGGAGCTGTTTTTT. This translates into CATGSGGLTGELFF.

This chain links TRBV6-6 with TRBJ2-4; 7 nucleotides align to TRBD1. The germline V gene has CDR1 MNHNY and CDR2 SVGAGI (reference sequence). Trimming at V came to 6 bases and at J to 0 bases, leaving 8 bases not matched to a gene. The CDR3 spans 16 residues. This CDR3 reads CASSSGTASAKNIQYF. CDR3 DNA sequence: TGTGCCAGCAGCTCGGGGACAGCCTCAGCCAAAAACATTCAGTACTTC.

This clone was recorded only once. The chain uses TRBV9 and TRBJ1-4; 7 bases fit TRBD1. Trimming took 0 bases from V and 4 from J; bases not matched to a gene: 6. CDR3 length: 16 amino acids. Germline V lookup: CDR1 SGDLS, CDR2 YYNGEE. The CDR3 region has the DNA TGTGCCAGCAGCGTAGGAGACAGGGCCATTAATGAAAAACTGTTTTTT. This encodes CASSVGDRAINEKLFF.

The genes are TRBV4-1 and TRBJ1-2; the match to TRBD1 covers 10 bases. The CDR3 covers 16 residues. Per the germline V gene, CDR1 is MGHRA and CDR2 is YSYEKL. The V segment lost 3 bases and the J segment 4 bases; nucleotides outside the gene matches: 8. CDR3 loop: CASSQSLTGGTYGYTF. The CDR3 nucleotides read TGCGCCAGCAGCCAGTCCCTGACAGGGGGCACCTATGGCTACACCTTC.

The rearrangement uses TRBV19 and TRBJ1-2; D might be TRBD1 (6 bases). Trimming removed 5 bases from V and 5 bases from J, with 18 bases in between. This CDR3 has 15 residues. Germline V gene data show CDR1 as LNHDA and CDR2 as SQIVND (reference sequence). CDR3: CASSLLGQGKYGYTF. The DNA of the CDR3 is TGTGCCAGTAGTCTCCTGGGACAAGGAAAATATGGCTACACCTTC.

The CDR3: CASSYSGEKLFF. CDR3 sequence (DNA): TGTGCCAGCAGTTACTCCGGTGAAAAACTGTTTTTT. V usage is TRBV6-5 and J usage is TRBJ1-4, with unresolved D. The CDR3 length is 12 residues. In germline, CDR1 is MNHEY, CDR2 SVGAGI. V lost 0 bases and J lost 7, with 3 bases in between.

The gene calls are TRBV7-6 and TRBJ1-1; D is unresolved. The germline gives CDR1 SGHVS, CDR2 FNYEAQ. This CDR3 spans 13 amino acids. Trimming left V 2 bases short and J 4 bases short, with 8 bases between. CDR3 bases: TGTGCCAGCAGCTTATCAGTAGCCACTGAAGCTTTCTTT. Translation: CASSLSVATEAFF. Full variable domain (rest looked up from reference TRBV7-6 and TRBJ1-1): GAGVSQSPRYKVTKRGQDVALRCDPISGHVSLYWYRQALGQGPEFLTYFNYEAQQDKSGLPNDRFSAERPEGSISTLTIQRTEQRDSAMYRCASSLSVATEAFFGQGTRLTVV.

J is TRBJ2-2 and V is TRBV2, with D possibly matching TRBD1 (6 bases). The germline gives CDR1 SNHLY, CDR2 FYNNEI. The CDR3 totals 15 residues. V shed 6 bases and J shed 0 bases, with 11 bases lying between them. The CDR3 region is CASRVQGTNTGELFF. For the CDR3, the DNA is TGTGCCAGCAGGGTACAGGGTACGAACACCGGGGAGCTGTTTTTT.

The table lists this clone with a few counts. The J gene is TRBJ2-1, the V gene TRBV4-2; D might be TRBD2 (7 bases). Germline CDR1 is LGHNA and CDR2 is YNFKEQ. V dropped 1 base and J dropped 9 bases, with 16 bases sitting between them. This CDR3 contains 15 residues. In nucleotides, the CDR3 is TGTGCCAGCAGCCAAGTTTTCGTAGGGGGGGGTGAGCAGTTCTTC. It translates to CASSQVFVGGGEQFF.

The CDR3 DNA reads TGTGCCAGCAGCCCCCGGGACAGCATTAATTCACCCCTCCACTTT. Encoded protein: CASSPRDSINSPLHF. This sequence joins TRBV11-3 and TRBJ1-6; the match to TRBD1 covers 7 bases. Germline values: CDR1 SGHNT, CDR2 YENEEA. Trimming took 5 bases from V and 6 from J; bases not matched to a gene: 7. The CDR3 extends over 15 amino acids.

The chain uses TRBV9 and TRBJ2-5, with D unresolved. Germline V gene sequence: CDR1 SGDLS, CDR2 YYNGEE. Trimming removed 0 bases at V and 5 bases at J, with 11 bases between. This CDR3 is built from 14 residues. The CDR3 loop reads CASSVGVNTETQYF. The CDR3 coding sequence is TGTGCCAGCAGCGTAGGAGTTAATACGGAGACCCAGTACTTC.

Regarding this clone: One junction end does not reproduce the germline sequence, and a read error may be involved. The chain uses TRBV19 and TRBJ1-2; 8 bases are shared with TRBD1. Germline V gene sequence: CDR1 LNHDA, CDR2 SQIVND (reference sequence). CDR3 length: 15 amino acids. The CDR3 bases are TGTGCCAGTAGTGTAGACAGGGGAACTCGGTATGGCTACACCTTC. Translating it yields CASSVDRGTRYGYTF.

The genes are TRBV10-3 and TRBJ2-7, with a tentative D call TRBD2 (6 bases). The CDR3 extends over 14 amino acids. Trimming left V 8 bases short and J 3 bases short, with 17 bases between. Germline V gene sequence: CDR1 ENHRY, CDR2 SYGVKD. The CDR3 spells CAISETSGDYEQYF. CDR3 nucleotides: TGTGCCATCTCGGAGACATCGGGGGACTACGAGCAGTACTTC.

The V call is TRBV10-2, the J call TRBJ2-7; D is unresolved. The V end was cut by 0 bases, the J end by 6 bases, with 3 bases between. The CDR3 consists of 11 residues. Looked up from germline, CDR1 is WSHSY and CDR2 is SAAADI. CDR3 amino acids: CASSESGEQYV. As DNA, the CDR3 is TGCGCCAGCAGTGAGTCGGGCGAGCAGTACGTC.

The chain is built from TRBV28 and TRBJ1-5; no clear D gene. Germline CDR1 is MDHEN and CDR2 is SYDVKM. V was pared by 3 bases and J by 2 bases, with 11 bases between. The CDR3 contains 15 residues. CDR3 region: CASSLGGIRNQPQHF. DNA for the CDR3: TGTGCCAGCAGTTTGGGCGGGATACGCAATCAGCCCCAGCATTTT. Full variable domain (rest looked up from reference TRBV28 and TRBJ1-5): DVKVTQSSRYLVKRTGEKVFLECVQDMDHENMFWYRQDPGLGLRLIYFSYDVKMKEKGDIPEGYSVSREKKERFSLILESASTNQTSMYLCASSLGGIRNQPQHFGDGTRLSIL.

The CDR3: CASSTSAGVQDTQYF. The CDR3 DNA sequence: TGTGCCAGCAGTACCTCCGCGGGGGTGCAAGATACGCAGTATTTT. The chain is built from TRBV6-6 and TRBJ2-3; the match to TRBD2 covers 7 bases. From germline, CDR1 is MNHNY and CDR2 SVGAGI (reference sequence). Trimming cost V 5 bases and J 5 bases; bases outside gene matches: 10. This CDR3 is 15 amino acids long.

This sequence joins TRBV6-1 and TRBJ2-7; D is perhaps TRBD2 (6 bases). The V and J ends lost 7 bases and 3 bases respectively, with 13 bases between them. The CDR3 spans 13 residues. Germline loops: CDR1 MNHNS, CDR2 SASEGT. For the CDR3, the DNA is TGTGCCAGCACTCATTCGGAGGGCTACGAGCAGTACTTC. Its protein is CASTHSEGYEQYF.

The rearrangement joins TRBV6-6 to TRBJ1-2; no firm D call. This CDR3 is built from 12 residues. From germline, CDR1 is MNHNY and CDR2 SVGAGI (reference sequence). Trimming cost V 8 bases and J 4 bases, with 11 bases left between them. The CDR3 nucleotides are TGTGCCAGCCAGACTACTTTCTATGGCTACACCTTC. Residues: CASQTTFYGYTF.